These 23 T cell receptor beta chains share one sample of origin, sequenced in a study of PD-L1 blockade in urothelial cancer. Using immunoSEQ multiplex PCR, the repertoire was profiled, and TCRdb retains in-frame clones only, with some absent. The sample lists about 40,000 clones, roughly four fifths occurring once. Sample: PBMCs, taken around atezolizumab (anti-PD-L1) treatment. The receptors come from a man aged 55-75 years with urothelial cancer.

The genes are TRBV14 and TRBJ1-2, with D possibly matching TRBD1 (6 bases). The germline V gene has CDR1 SGHDN and CDR2 FVKESK. Trimming took off 2 bases at V and 6 bases at J, with 19 bases between the two ends. The CDR3 has 16 residues. Here the CDR3 DNA reads TGTGCCAGCAGCCAAAGACAGGACTCGACTATTGATGGCTACACCTTC. Translation: CASSQRQDSTIDGYTF.

This chain uses TRBV4-2 with TRBJ2-5; 11 nucleotides match TRBD2. Germline V gene sequence: CDR1 LGHNA, CDR2 YNFKEQ. V was clipped by 0 bases and J by 3 bases; unmatched bases: 9. This CDR3 has 18 residues. CDR3 loop: CASSQDGTSGGPKETQYF. For the CDR3, the DNA is TGTGCCAGCAGCCAAGATGGTACTAGCGGGGGACCCAAAGAGACCCAGTACTTC.

The rearrangement uses TRBV4-1 and TRBJ2-7; 13 bases are a match to TRBD2. The CDR3 covers 17 residues. In germline, CDR1 is MGHRA, CDR2 YSYEKL. The V and J ends lost 4 bases and 5 bases, in that order; junction bases with no gene match: 11. As DNA, the CDR3 is TGCGCCAGCAGCCCCGGGGGACTAGCGGGACGTAAAGACGAGCAGTACTTC. Encoded protein: CASSPGGLAGRKDEQYF.

This clone was picked up one time. The rearrangement uses TRBV21-1 and TRBJ1-2. TRBV21-1 represents a pseudogene. The CDR3 length is 17 residues. The CDR3 loop reads CASSNPPFLPPNYGYTF. The CDR3 DNA reads as TGTGCCAGCAGCAATCCCCCTTTCCTACCCCCTAACTATGGCTACACCTTC.

The gene calls are TRBV10-2 and TRBJ2-7; 8 bases match TRBD1. V was pared by 3 bases and J by 0 bases, with 4 bases of the junction left unmatched. Germline V gives CDR1 WSHSY, CDR2 SAAADI. CDR3 length equals 15 residues. The CDR3, as DNA: TGCGCCAGCAGTGACAGGGGGCCGAGCTCCTACGAGCAGTACTTC. Translated: CASSDRGPSSYEQYF.

This clone was recorded only once. The chain has TRBV28 and TRBJ2-7; D is perhaps TRBD1 (6 bases). The germline gives CDR1 MDHEN, CDR2 SYDVKM. This CDR3 contains 13 residues. Trimming removed 7 bases from V and 5 bases from J, with 15 bases in between. This CDR3 reads CASKPLGGNEQYF. The CDR3 coding sequence is TGTGCCAGCAAGCCTCTAGGGGGAAACGAGCAGTACTTC.

The J gene is TRBJ1-2, the V gene TRBV29-1; 7 bases align to TRBD1. The CDR3 sequence is 13 residues long. Trimming cost V 3 bases and J 3 bases; bases outside gene matches: 4. CDR1 is SQVTM, CDR2 ANQGSEA, per germline. CDR3 residues: CSVDGQDYYGYTF. The CDR3 coding sequence is TGCAGCGTTGATGGACAGGACTACTATGGCTACACCTTC. Complete variable domain (other parts from reference TRBV29-1 and TRBJ1-2): SAVISQKPSRDICQRGTSLTIQCQVDSQVTMMFWYRQQPGQSLTLIATANQGSEATYESGFVIDKFPISRPNLTFSTLTVSNMSPEDSSIYLCSVDGQDYYGYTFGSGTRLTVV.

The rearrangement links TRBV5-4 to TRBJ1-2; the D is unclear. V was shortened by 0 bases and J by 7 bases, with 10 bases between the two germline ends. The CDR3 contains 13 residues. Germline-derived CDR1 and CDR2 are SGHNT and YYREEE (reference sequence). Here the CDR3 DNA reads TGTGCCAGCAGCTTGGGGGCGTCCTCTGGCTACACCTTC. Protein sequence: CASSLGASSGYTF.

The V gene is TRBV18, the J gene TRBJ2-7, with D possibly being TRBD1 (5 bases). CDR1 KGHSH and CDR2 LQKENI come from the germline V gene. This CDR3 is built from 16 residues. The germline V and J ends were trimmed by 3 bases and 7 bases, with 22 bases remaining between them. This CDR3 is CASSPRAEGDYGEQYF. CDR3 sequence (DNA): TGTGCCAGCTCACCCCGCGCCGAAGGGGATTATGGGGAGCAGTACTTC.

The J gene is TRBJ1-3, the V gene TRBV2; 7 bases line up with TRBD1. The CDR3 has 13 amino acids. From germline, CDR1 is SNHLY and CDR2 FYNNEI. J gave up 3 bases and V 4 bases, and 0 bases lay outside the gene matches. CDR3 bases: TGTGCCAGCAGTGGGGACAGTGGAAACACCATATATTTT. Protein product: CASSGDSGNTIYF.

V and J are TRBV28 and TRBJ1-1, with TRBD1 as a possible D gene (5 bases). The CDR3 covers 14 residues. Trimming removed 10 bases from V and 9 bases from J, with 24 bases in between. The germline CDR1 and CDR2 sequences are MDHEN and SYDVKM. For the CDR3, the DNA is TGTGCCACCCGCGGCGCGGGGCGAGGAACTAAAGCTTTCTTT. Protein sequence: CATRGAGRGTKAFF.

The chain couples TRBV25-1 to TRBJ2-5; 10 nucleotides match TRBD2. V lost 3 bases to trimming and J lost 2 bases; unmatched junction nucleotides: 6. The V gene's germline CDR1 is MGHDK and CDR2 SYGVNS. The CDR3 is 16 amino acids. The CDR3 DNA is TGTGCCAGCAGTGAGGTAGCGGGGGGACATCAAGAGACCCAGTACTTC. Protein product: CASSEVAGGHQETQYF.

CDR3 nucleotides: TGTGCCAGCTCGCACTCGACAGTCGCCAAAAACATTCAGTACTTC. Amino acids: CASSHSTVAKNIQYF. The chain uses TRBV18 and TRBJ2-4, with a tentative D call TRBD1 (5 bases). Trimming took off 6 bases at V and 1 base at J, with 13 bases between the two ends. The CDR3 contains 15 residues. The V gene's germline CDR1 is KGHSH and CDR2 LQKENI.

This chain uses TRBV9 with TRBJ2-3; unclear D gene. The CDR3 sequence is 13 residues long. The germline CDR1 and CDR2 sequences are SGDLS and YYNGEE. V was cut by 4 bases and J by 2 bases, with 8 bases left in between. The CDR3 loop reads CASSTDHTDTQYF. DNA for the CDR3: TGTGCCAGCAGCACAGACCACACAGATACGCAGTATTTT.

The rearrangement uses TRBV6-1 and TRBJ2-7, with a possible D match to TRBD1 (5 bases). CDR1 is MNHNS, CDR2 SASEGT, per germline. This CDR3 comprises 15 residues. V lost 5 bases, J lost 0 bases, and 14 bases lay in between. The CDR3: CASSLTGQSSYEQYF. DNA of the CDR3: TGTGCCAGCAGTCTTACAGGTCAGAGCTCCTACGAGCAGTACTTC.

The gene calls are TRBV9 and TRBJ2-3; TRBD1 aligns across 7 bases. V lost 3 bases, J lost 4 bases, and 5 bases stayed unmatched. Germline V gene sequence: CDR1 SGDLS, CDR2 YYNGEE. The length of the CDR3 is 14 residues. The CDR3 loop is CASSDDRAADTQYF. The CDR3 bases are TGTGCCAGCAGCGATGACAGGGCTGCAGATACGCAGTATTTT.

This rearrangement joins TRBV5-1 to TRBJ2-2, with TRBD1 matching 7 bases. The CDR3 is 16 residues long. Trimming cost V 3 bases and J 0 bases; bases outside gene matches: 5. The germline CDR1 and CDR2 sequences are SGHRS and YFSETQ. CDR3 DNA sequence: TGCGCCAGCAGCTCCCCGGGGACAGCGAACACCGGGGAGCTGTTTTTT. This translates into CASSSPGTANTGELFF. The whole variable domain, remainder taken from reference TRBV5-1 and TRBJ2-2, is KAGVTQTPRYLIKTRGQQVTLSCSPISGHRSVSWYQQTPGQGLQFLFEYFSETQRNKGNFPGRFSGRQFSNSRSEMNVSTLELGDSALYLCASSSPGTANTGELFFGEGSRLTVL.

This chain joins TRBV5-6 and TRBJ1-2, with 7 nucleotides matching TRBD1. CDR1 and CDR2 from the germline V gene are SGHDT and YYEEEE. Losses at the gene ends were 2 bases for V and 3 bases for J; bases not matched to a gene: 7. The CDR3 loop spans 15 amino acids. The CDR3 spells CASSLTDRRHYGYTF. The CDR3, as DNA: TGTGCCAGCAGCTTAACGGACAGGCGTCACTATGGCTACACCTTC.

The gene calls are TRBV25-1 and TRBJ2-3; 11 nucleotides agree with TRBD1. The CDR3 loop spans 15 amino acids. The germline V gene encodes CDR1 MGHDK and CDR2 SYGVNS. V trimming: 9 bases; J trimming: 4 bases; junction bases outside the gene matches: 9. The CDR3 is CARKGGTGGADTQYF. CDR3 nucleotide sequence: TGTGCCAGAAAGGGGGGGACAGGGGGTGCAGATACGCAGTATTTT.

This clone has more than one count but fewer than ten. The rearrangement joins TRBV6-5 to TRBJ2-1, with a possible D match to TRBD2 (6 bases). Germline V gene sequence: CDR1 MNHEY, CDR2 SVGAGI. The germline V and J ends were trimmed by 4 bases and 4 bases, with 14 bases remaining between them. The CDR3 is 15 amino acids. As DNA, the CDR3 is TGTGCCAGCAGTTTGACCGCCGGGACTTACAATGAGCAGTTCTTC. Encoded protein: CASSLTAGTYNEQFF.

The chain uses TRBV6-6 and TRBJ1-5; 7 bases fit TRBD1. Germline CDR1 MNHNY, CDR2 SVGAGI (reference sequence). The CDR3 runs to 14 residues. V dropped 6 bases and J dropped 4; count of bases not matched to a gene: 6. CDR3 amino acids: CASSPGTENQPQHF. The CDR3 DNA sequence: TGTGCCAGCAGCCCCGGGACAGAAAATCAGCCCCAGCATTTT.

The genes are TRBV5-1 and TRBJ2-5, with TRBD2 matching 14 bases. The CDR3 is 19 residues long. V lost 0 bases to trimming and J lost 4 bases; unmatched junction nucleotides: 11. The germline CDR1 and CDR2 sequences are SGHRS and YFSETQ. CDR3 residues: CASSLEPGTSGGLTETQYF. The DNA for the CDR3 is TGCGCCAGCAGCTTGGAACCCGGGACTAGCGGGGGACTCACAGAGACCCAGTACTTC.

V usage is TRBV28 and J usage is TRBJ2-7, with TRBD1 as a possible D gene (5 bases). This CDR3 has 13 residues. With 6 bases removed from V and 3 bases from J, the gap between germline ends came to 12 bases. Germline V lookup: CDR1 MDHEN, CDR2 SYDVKM. The chain's CDR3 is CASSSGWGYEQYF. CDR3 DNA sequence: TGTGCCAGCAGCTCAGGGTGGGGCTACGAGCAGTACTTC. Filled out from reference TRBV28 and TRBJ2-7, the complete variable domain reads DVKVTQSSRYLVKRTGEKVFLECVQDMDHENMFWYRQDPGLGLRLIYFSYDVKMKEKGDIPEGYSVSREKKERFSLILESASTNQTSMYLCASSSGWGYEQYFGPGTRLTVT.